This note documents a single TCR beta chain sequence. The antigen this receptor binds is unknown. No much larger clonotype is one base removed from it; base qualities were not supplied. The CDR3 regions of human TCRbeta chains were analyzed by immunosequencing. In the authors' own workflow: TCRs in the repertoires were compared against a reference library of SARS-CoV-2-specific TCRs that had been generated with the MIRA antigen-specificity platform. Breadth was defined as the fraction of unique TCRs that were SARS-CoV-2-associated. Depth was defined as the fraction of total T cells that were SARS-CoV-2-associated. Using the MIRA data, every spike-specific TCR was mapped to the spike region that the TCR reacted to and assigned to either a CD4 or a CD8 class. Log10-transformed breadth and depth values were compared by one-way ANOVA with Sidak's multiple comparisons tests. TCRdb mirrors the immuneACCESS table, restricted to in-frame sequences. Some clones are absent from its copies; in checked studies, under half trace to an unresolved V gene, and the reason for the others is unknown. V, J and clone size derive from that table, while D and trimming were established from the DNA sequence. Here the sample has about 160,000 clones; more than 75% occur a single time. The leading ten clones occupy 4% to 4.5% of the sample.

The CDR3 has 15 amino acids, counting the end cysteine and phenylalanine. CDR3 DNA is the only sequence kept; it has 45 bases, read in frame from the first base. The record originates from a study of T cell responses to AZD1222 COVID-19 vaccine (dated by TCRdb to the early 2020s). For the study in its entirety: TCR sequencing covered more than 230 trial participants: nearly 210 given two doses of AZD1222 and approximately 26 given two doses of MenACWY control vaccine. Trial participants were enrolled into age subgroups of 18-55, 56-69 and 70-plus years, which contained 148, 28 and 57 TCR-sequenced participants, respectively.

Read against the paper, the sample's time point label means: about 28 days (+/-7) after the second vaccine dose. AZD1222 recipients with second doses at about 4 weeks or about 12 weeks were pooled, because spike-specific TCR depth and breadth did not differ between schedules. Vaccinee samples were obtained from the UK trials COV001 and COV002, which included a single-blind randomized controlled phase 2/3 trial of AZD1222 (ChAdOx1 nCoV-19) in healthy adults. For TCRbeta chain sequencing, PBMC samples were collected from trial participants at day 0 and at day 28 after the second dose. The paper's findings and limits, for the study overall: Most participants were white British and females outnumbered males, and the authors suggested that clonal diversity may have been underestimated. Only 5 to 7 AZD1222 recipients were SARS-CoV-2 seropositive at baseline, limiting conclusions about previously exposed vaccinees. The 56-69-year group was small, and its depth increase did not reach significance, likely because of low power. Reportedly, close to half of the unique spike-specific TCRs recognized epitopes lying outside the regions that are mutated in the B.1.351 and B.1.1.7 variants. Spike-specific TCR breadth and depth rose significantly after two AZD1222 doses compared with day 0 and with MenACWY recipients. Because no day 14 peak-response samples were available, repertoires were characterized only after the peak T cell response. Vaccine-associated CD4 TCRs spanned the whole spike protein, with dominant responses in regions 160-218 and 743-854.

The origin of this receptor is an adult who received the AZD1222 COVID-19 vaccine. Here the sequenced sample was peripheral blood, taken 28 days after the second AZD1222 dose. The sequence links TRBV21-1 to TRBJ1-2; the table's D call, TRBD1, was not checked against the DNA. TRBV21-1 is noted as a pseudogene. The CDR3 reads CASSPNPDRSYGYTF. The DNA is TGTGCCAGCAGCCCCAATCCTGACAGATCCTATGGCTACACCTTC.